This TCR beta chain was sequenced during a study of blood T cell repertoires in COVID-19 (dated by TCRdb to 2019 to 2021). For the wider study: Samples covering the acute and convalescent phases of COVID-19 were provided by collaborators in the United States, Italy and Spain. The prospective study material was composed of cDNA or gDNA derived from T cells, B-cell-depleted T cells, or PBMCs. Subjects who had been exposed to COVID-19, were actively infected with it, or had recovered from it provided the deeply sampled blood TCRbeta repertoires that made up the dataset. The repertoires were made available in a free public database intended to serve as a resource for research on the immune response to SARS-CoV-2. Samples were obtained from the ongoing ImmuneRACE study (first 160 participants) and from 950 to 1,500 subjects provided by 6 global collaborators. Sample metadata almost always included a de-identified subject ID, COVID-19 status, age in years and sex. HLA class I and class II types, where available, came from metadata supplied by the sample provider rather than from assay-based typing. Overall study outcomes, separate from this receptor: The quantity of clinical and demographic metadata differed by source and by participant and was supplied without curation.

The germline V end is reduced by 2 bases and the J end by 2 bases; junction bases left unmatched: 7. For CDR1 and CDR2, the germline V gene lists MNHEY and SVGEGT. Including cysteine and phenylalanine, the CDR3 has 18 amino acids. Kept here is only the CDR3 DNA, which spans 54 bases and is read in frame from base 1. The collaborating institutions used their own protocols to collect whole blood in K2EDTA tubes. For TCRbeta analysis, collaborators shipped samples as frozen whole blood, isolated PBMCs, or DNA extracted from either of those sample types. This clone appeared a few times. Its antigen is still unknown. No base quality information exists; no much larger clone differs at one position. The immunoSEQ Assay, a bias-controlled multiplex PCR, was used to amplify TCRbeta CDR3 regions from genomic DNA. The source study handled its data this way. Within the assay, amplification of reference gene primers was used to estimate how many nucleated cells each sample contained. Sequence reads were collapsed and filtered to measure the absolute abundance of every unique TCRbeta CDR3 rearrangement. For each sample, productive Simpson clonality was calculated by taking the square root of Simpson's diversity index across productive rearrangements. The table comes from immuneACCESS by way of TCRdb, which keeps in-frame sequences with V and J called. Part of the clones is missing from these tables; in studies checked, under half for an unresolved V gene and the rest for unknown reasons. That table supplies the V and J calls and clone size; D and trimming were determined from the DNA. The sample data list around 100,000 clones, and 84% of these were observed just once. Around 13% of the sample belongs to the ten largest clones.

This sequence was found in a human donor in a cohort sampled during active or convalescent COVID-19. The rearranged segments are TRBV6-2 or TRBV6-3 and TRBJ2-1; TRBD2 matches 12 bases in the middle. The specimen sequenced was peripheral blood. Here the CDR3 is given as CASSYELAGGRAYNEQFF. The DNA is TGTGCCAGCAGTTACGAACTAGCGGGGGGAAGGGCCTACAATGAGCAGTTCTTC.